These T cell receptor beta chains were read from a single sample in a study of regulatory T cells in long-lasting Graves disease. TCRdb independently ran MiXCR on the multiplex PCR reads; one entry per CDR3 protein. Of 550,000 or so distinct CDR3 sequences listed, about 11% are singletons. This sample was shared with a second study, whose subject was T cells in Graves' hyperthyroidism and ophthalmopathy.

The sequences come from peripheral blood mononuclear cells (PBMCs), collected at new diagnosis, from a patient treated with antithyroid drugs. All receptors derive from a woman in her twenties or thirties with Graves disease. Each CDR3 is given with its conserved first and last residue. D genes are given only for firm matches. Some rows mark clone size as missing; the rest say once, few, many or name a class of expanded clone.

DNA | CDR3 | size | V | D | J
TGTGCCAGCAGCTGGGGGACACTCAATGAGCAGTTCTTC | CASSWGTLNEQFF | NA | TRBV5-4 | NA | TRBJ2-1
TGTGCCAGTAGTATAGAGGCAGCTATCAATCAGCCCCAGCATTTT | CASSIEAAINQPQHF | many | TRBV19 | NA | TRBJ1-5
TGCGCCAGCAGCCTCGGACTGGGAAACACCATATATTTT | CASSLGLGNTIYF | NA | TRBV4-1 | NA | TRBJ1-3
TGTGCCAGCAGCGCGACAGGGAGGGCTGGAAACACCATATATTTT | CASSATGRAGNTIYF | many | TRBV3-1 | TRBD1 | TRBJ1-3
TGCGCCAGCAGCCAAGTAGGCGACGTCTACGAGCAGTACTTC | CASSQVGDVYEQYF | NA | TRBV4-1 | NA | TRBJ2-7
TGTGCCAGCAGCCAAGAGACCTATCAGCCCCAGCATTTT | CASSQETYQPQHF | many | TRBV3-1 | NA | TRBJ1-5
TGTGCCAGCAGCTTAGTGGACACCATATATTTT | CASSLVDTIYF | many | TRBV11-2 | NA | TRBJ1-3
TGTGCCAGCAGCTTACAGGGCGTGGAGCGTTCACCCCTCCACTTT | CASSLQGVERSPLHF | few | TRBV7-9 | NA | TRBJ1-6
TGTGCCACCAGCAGCCTATCGGGGAGCGGCTCCTACGAGCAGTACTTC | CATSSLSGSGSYEQYF | NA | TRBV15 | NA | TRBJ2-7
TGTGCCAGCAGCCCTAACTTCGGGACTAGCCGCGAGACCCAGTACTTC | CASSPNFGTSRETQYF | many | TRBV3-1 | TRBD2 | TRBJ2-5
TGTGCCAGCAGTTTCCCCTGGTGGGGGCGGGAGAAAACCGGGGAGCTGTTTTTT | CASSFPWWGREKTGELFF | many | TRBV12-3/TRBV12-4 | NA | TRBJ2-2
TGCAGTGCTAGAAAAGCGGGAGGGCCGACGGGTGAGCAGTTCTTC | CSARKAGGPTGEQFF | many | TRBV20-1 | TRBD2 | TRBJ2-1
TGTGCCAGCAGTCGGGGGACTAGCGGGAGGTCCCGTAAGTACAATGAGCAGTTCTTC | CASSRGTSGRSRKYNEQFF | NA | TRBV28 | TRBD2 | TRBJ2-1
TGTGCCAGCAGCGTAGGGGACAGGGGAATCGTTAGGGATGGCTACACCTTC | CASSVGDRGIVRDGYTF | many | TRBV9 | TRBD1 | TRBJ1-2
TGTGCCAGCAGCTCCGGACTAGCGGGAATCCCCTGGTACAATGAGCAGTTCTTC | CASSSGLAGIPWYNEQFF | many | TRBV7-8 | TRBD2 | TRBJ2-1
TGTGCCAGCCTTAGGGGGGGTAATCAGCCCCAGCATTTT | CASLRGGNQPQHF | many | TRBV2 | NA | TRBJ1-5
TGTGCCAGCAGTGAAGGGCAGGTGAATAATCAGCCCCAGCATTTT | CASSEGQVNNQPQHF | few | TRBV2 | NA | TRBJ1-5
TGTGCCAGCTCACCGGGACAGAACAATGAGCAGTTCTTC | CASSPGQNNEQFF | many | TRBV18 | TRBD1 | TRBJ2-1
TGTGCCAGCAGCGTAGGTCATCTGTTTTTT | CASSVGHLFF | many | TRBV9 | NA | TRBJ1-4
TGTGCCAGCAGCCTGATGCCCGGGACAGGATCCACCGGGGAGCTGTTTTTT | CASSLMPGTGSTGELFF | few | TRBV5-6 | TRBD1 | TRBJ2-2
TGTGCCAGCAGTCCAAGACTCTCCGATAGCAATCAGCCCCAGCATTTT | CASSPRLSDSNQPQHF | many | TRBV7-8 | NA | TRBJ1-5
TGTGCCACCAGTGCCATACCGGGGACAGGGTCCCACAATGAGCAGTTCTTC | CATSAIPGTGSHNEQFF | many | TRBV24-1 | TRBD1 | TRBJ2-1
TGTGCCAGCAGTTACCCCGGGACAGGGGGCTCTGGAAACACCATATATTTT | CASSYPGTGGSGNTIYF | NA | TRBV6-5 | TRBD1 | TRBJ1-3
TGTGCCAGCAGCTTAGAAGCGGGAGGGCAGAATGAGCAGTTCTTC | CASSLEAGGQNEQFF | NA | TRBV11-2 | TRBD2 | TRBJ2-1
TGTGCCAGCAGCTTGAACGGGGGTTGGGAGACCCAGTACTTC | CASSLNGGWETQYF | many | TRBV5-5 | NA | TRBJ2-5
TGTGCCAGCAGTCCCGTAGGTAGCGGGAGGGCCACAGATACGCAGTATTTT | CASSPVGSGRATDTQYF | many | TRBV27 | TRBD2 | TRBJ2-3
TGTGCCAGCTCACCAAAGACAGGGGTGGGCACTGAAGCTTTCTTT | CASSPKTGVGTEAFF | NA | TRBV18 | TRBD1 | TRBJ1-1
TGTGCCAGTAGTATTAATGAGGCGGCCCAGCCCCAGCATTTT | CASSINEAAQPQHF | many | TRBV19 | NA | TRBJ1-5
TGTGCCAGCAGTGAAGGGGAGCTGTTTTTT | CASSEGELFF | many | TRBV2 | NA | TRBJ2-2
TGTGCCAGCAGCTTGCTAATAGCGGGAAGGGATGAGCAGTTCTTC | CASSLLIAGRDEQFF | many | TRBV5-6 | TRBD2 | TRBJ2-1
TGTGCCAGCAGTTATGGGCAGGGAGAGGGGGATGAGCAGTTCTTC | CASSYGQGEGDEQFF | NA | TRBV6-5 | NA | TRBJ2-1
TGTGCCAGCAGTCTCCATAAGACTAGCGGGGTACGTCTTACCCCCTACGAGCAGTACTTC | CASSLHKTSGVRLTPYEQYF | many | TRBV7-2 | TRBD2 | TRBJ2-7
TGTGCCACCAGTGATAAGGGACAGCTCTTCCAGGAAGGGCAGTTCTTC | CATSDKGQLFQEGQFF | few | TRBV24-1 | TRBD1 | TRBJ2-1
TGTGCCAGCAGCCGCAGTTGGGGTTCTTCACCCCTCCACTTT | CASSRSWGSSPLHF | few | TRBV3-1 | NA | TRBJ1-6
TGTGCCAGCAGTGAGGGACACAGGGGGCAGAATGAGCAGTTCTTC | CASSEGHRGQNEQFF | many | TRBV2 | TRBD1 | TRBJ2-1
TGTGCCAGTAGACCCGGGGACTCGGCGTTAGCCGGGGAGCTGTTTTTT | CASRPGDSALAGELFF | many | TRBV19 | NA | TRBJ2-2
TGTGCCACCGCCTTCAGACTAGTAATCTCCTACAATGAGCAGTTCTTC | CATAFRLVISYNEQFF | many | TRBV15 | NA | TRBJ2-1
TGCGCCAGCAGCCAAGATCCGTTCGGCTACCATGAGCAGTTCTTC | CASSQDPFGYHEQFF | once | TRBV4-3 | NA | TRBJ2-1
TGTGCCAGTAATCCGAGGACAAATTCGGATACGCAGTATTTT | CASNPRTNSDTQYF | many | TRBV19 | NA | TRBJ2-3
TGTGCCAGCAGCCCACGGGCGGGAGGGGCCTACAATGAGCAGTTCTTC | CASSPRAGGAYNEQFF | many | TRBV12-3/TRBV12-4 | TRBD2 | TRBJ2-1
TGTGCCAGCAGCCAAGCTGACATTTCCTACGAGCAGTACTTC | CASSQADISYEQYF | few | TRBV3-1 | NA | TRBJ2-7